A selection of T cell receptor beta chains follows, all from one sample in a study of T cell responses to AZD1222 COVID-19 vaccine. Data came from immunoSEQ multiplex PCR; TCRdb stores just in-frame clones and leaves some out. The data show some 120,000 clones, approximately 86% seen once. The sample in question was peripheral blood, obtained on day 0 of AZD1222 vaccination. Every receptor here comes from an adult in good health. Both conserved end residues are part of each CDR3. The D gene is left open where the match is weak. Clone size is shown for a subset of rows, as once, few, many or a class of expanded clone.

j_gene | d_gene | abundance | v_gene | CDR3aa | CDR3nt
TRBJ2-3 | . | . | TRBV15 | CATSSGQGSITDTQYF | TGTGCCACCAGTTCCGGGCAGGGGTCTATCACAGATACGCAGTATTTT
TRBJ1-3 | . | . | TRBV18 | CASSPAVAGNGNTIYF | TGTGCCAGCTCACCAGCGGTCGCGGGTAATGGAAACACCATATATTTT
TRBJ1-2 | . | . | TRBV4-1 | CASSQDRGQSYGYTF | TGCGCCAGCAGCCAAGATAGAGGGCAGAGCTATGGCTACACCTTC
TRBJ1-6 | . | . | TRBV9 | CASSADIGGNNSPLHF | TGTGCCAGCAGCGCTGACATCGGGGGGAATAATTCACCCCTCCACTTT
TRBJ1-3 | . | . | TRBV13 | CASSFRSSGNTIYF | TGTGCCAGCAGCTTTCGGAGCTCTGGAAACACCATATATTTT
TRBJ1-5 | . | . | TRBV2 | CASKRDILSNQPQHF | TGTGCCAGCAAGCGGGACATCCTTAGCAATCAGCCCCAGCATTTT
TRBJ1-1 | . | . | TRBV4-3 | CASSPETGYNTEAFF | TGCGCCAGCAGCCCCGAGACGGGCTACAACACTGAAGCTTTCTTT
TRBJ2-7 | TRBD2 | few | TRBV27 | CASSLNSGRYEQYF | TGTGCCAGCAGTTTAAATTCCGGGAGGTACGAGCAGTACTTC
TRBJ2-3 | TRBD1 | many | TRBV5-1 | CASSLAVQGYTDTQYF | TGCGCCAGCAGCTTGGCCGTACAGGGGTACACAGATACGCAGTATTTT
TRBJ2-7 | . | . | TRBV27 | CASMSGYEQYF | TGTGCCAGCATGAGCGGGTACGAGCAGTACTTC
TRBJ2-5 | . | . | TRBV3-1/TRBV3-2 | CASSQDRQGRGETQYF | TGTGCCAGCAGCCAAGATCGACAGGGGCGGGGGGAGACCCAGTACTTC
TRBJ1-2 | TRBD1 | . | TRBV7-8 | CASTEGGQGAFGYTF | TGTGCCAGCACCGAGGGCGGACAGGGGGCGTTTGGCTACACCTTC
TRBJ2-5 | . | . | TRBV9 | CASSPHPWLEKETQYF | TGTGCCAGCAGCCCGCATCCTTGGCTGGAGAAGGAGACCCAGTACTTC
TRBJ2-7 | . | . | TRBV6-5 | CASRMRDPYEQYF | TGTGCCAGCAGGATGAGAGATCCCTACGAGCAGTACTTC
TRBJ1-4 | . | . | TRBV2 | CASNVLPTNEKLFF | TGTGCCAGCAATGTATTGCCAACTAATGAAAAACTGTTTTTT
TRBJ1-2 | . | . | TRBV12-3/TRBV12-4 | CASSPRGLSGYTF | TGTGCCAGCAGCCCTCGGGGTTTAAGCGGCTACACCTTC
TRBJ1-4 | . | once | TRBV28 | CASSNFDYLFF | TGTGCCAGCAGCAACTTCGACTACCTGTTTTTT
TRBJ2-2 | . | . | TRBV11-2 | CASSLNTGELFF | TGTGCCAGCAGCCTAAACACCGGGGAGCTGTTTTTT
TRBJ2-7 | TRBD2 | . | TRBV3-1/TRBV3-2 | CASNQQSGGSLAYEQYF | TGTGCCAGCAACCAGCAAAGTGGCGGGAGTTTGGCCTACGAGCAGTACTTC
TRBJ2-1 | . | . | TRBV9 | CASSVATSNEQFF | TGTGCCAGCAGCGTAGCGACTTCCAATGAGCAGTTCTTC
TRBJ2-3 | . | . | TRBV5-6 | CASRRDLTDTQYF | TGTGCCAGCCGCCGAGACCTCACAGATACGCAGTATTTT
TRBJ1-1 | TRBD1 | . | TRBV7-8 | CASSHSDYRGGTEAFF | TGTGCCAGCAGCCATTCCGATTACAGGGGCGGCACTGAAGCTTTCTTT
TRBJ1-3 | TRBD1 | once | TRBV18 | CASSPQDTGAGNTIYF | TGTGCCAGCTCACCGCAAGACACAGGGGCTGGAAACACCATATATTTT
TRBJ2-5 | . | . | TRBV19 | CASSTLRTAQQETQYF | TGTGCCAGTAGTACACTAAGGACAGCCCAACAAGAGACCCAGTACTTC
TRBJ2-7 | . | . | TRBV28 | CASSTLAGGFREQYF | TGTGCCAGCAGTACTTTGGCAGGGGGGTTCCGCGAGCAGTACTTC
TRBJ2-2 | TRBD2 | . | TRBV6-5 | CASSSSGGRGTGELFF | TGTGCCAGCAGTTCTAGCGGGGGGCGAGGCACCGGGGAGCTGTTTTTT
TRBJ2-4 | . | . | TRBV4-3 | CASSQENRVGVKNIQYF | TGCGCCAGCAGCCAGGAGAACAGGGTGGGAGTCAAAAACATTCAGTACTTC
TRBJ1-1 | . | . | TRBV15 | CATSREAFLGADTEAFF | TGTGCCACCAGCAGGGAGGCGTTTTTAGGGGCAGACACTGAAGCTTTCTTT
TRBJ1-5 | TRBD1 | . | TRBV28 | CASSLYQGAGGNQPQHF | TGTGCCAGCAGTTTATACCAGGGGGCGGGGGGCAATCAGCCCCAGCATTTT
TRBJ1-1 | . | . | TRBV11-2 | CASSVWTAEAFF | TGTGCCAGCAGCGTTTGGACCGCTGAAGCTTTCTTT
TRBJ1-3 | TRBD1 | . | TRBV27 | CASSLDRGTGNTIYF | TGTGCCAGCAGTTTAGACAGGGGGACTGGAAACACCATATATTTT
TRBJ1-2 | TRBD1 | . | TRBV6-5 | CASSYVRTGGGYGYTF | TGTGCCAGCAGTTACGTGAGGACAGGGGGCGGTTATGGCTACACCTTC
TRBJ2-2 | . | . | TRBV4-3 | CASSLVVETGELFF | TGCGCCAGCAGCCTAGTCGTAGAGACCGGGGAGCTGTTTTTT
TRBJ1-2 | TRBD1 | . | TRBV7-8 | CASSLGQGSYGYTF | TGTGCCAGCAGCTTAGGACAGGGGAGCTATGGCTACACCTTC
TRBJ1-1 | . | once | TRBV4-3 | CASSQDLGFLDDEAFF | TGCGCCAGCAGCCAAGATCTCGGGTTTTTGGACGATGAAGCTTTCTTT
TRBJ2-2 | TRBD2 | . | TRBV7-8 | CASSLSGGADTGELFF | TGTGCCAGCAGCTTAAGCGGGGGGGCCGACACCGGGGAGCTGTTTTTT
TRBJ1-1 | . | . | TRBV19 | CASSRQNTEAFF | TGTGCCAGTTCGCGACAAAACACTGAAGCTTTCTTT
TRBJ1-6 | . | few | TRBV10-3 | CATTENGTRNSPLHF | TGTGCCACTACGGAGAATGGAACGAGAAATTCACCCCTCCACTTT
TRBJ2-5 | . | . | TRBV27 | CASSSSWRETQYF | TGTGCCAGCAGTTCTTCATGGCGAGAGACCCAGTACTTC
TRBJ2-3 | . | . | TRBV6-4 | CASSLDETDTQYF | TGTGCCAGCAGTCTGGACGAGACAGATACGCAGTATTTT